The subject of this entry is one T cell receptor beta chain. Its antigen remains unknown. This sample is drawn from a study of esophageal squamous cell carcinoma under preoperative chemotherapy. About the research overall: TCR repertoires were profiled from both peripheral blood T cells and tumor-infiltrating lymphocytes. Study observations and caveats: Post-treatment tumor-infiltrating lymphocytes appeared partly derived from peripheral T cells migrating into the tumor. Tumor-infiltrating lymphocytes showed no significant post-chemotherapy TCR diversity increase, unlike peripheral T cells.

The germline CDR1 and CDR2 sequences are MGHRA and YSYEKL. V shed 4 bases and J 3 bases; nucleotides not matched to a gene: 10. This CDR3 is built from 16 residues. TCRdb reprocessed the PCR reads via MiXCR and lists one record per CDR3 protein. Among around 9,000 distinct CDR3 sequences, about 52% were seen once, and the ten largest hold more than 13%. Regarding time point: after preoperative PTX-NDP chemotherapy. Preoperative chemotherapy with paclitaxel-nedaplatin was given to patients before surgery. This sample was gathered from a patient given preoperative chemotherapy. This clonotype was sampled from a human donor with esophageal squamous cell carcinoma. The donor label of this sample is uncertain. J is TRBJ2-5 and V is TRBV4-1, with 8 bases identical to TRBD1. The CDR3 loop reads CASSPRTGSFKETQYF. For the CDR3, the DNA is TGCGCCAGCAGCCCTAGGACAGGGTCCTTTAAAGAGACCCAGTACTTC.